This TCR beta chain was identified in a study of T cells in Graves' hyperthyroidism and ophthalmopathy. On the study more broadly: Peripheral blood was drawn at first diagnosis, prior to all treatment.

This clonotype was observed a handful of times. The antigen remains unidentified. Study conclusions and caveats: Separating ophthalmopathy from stable hyperthyroidism was achieved by a 13 V-J model. Most thyroid clonotypes expanded above 0.001 were also detected in blood.

Disease duration under 2 months; hyperthyroidism patients were aged 18 to 65. The CDR3 spans 12 residues. Germline V lookup: CDR1 DFQATT, CDR2 SNEGSKA (reference sequence). Trimming removed 0 bases from V and 4 bases from J, with 4 bases in between. The investigators amplified TCR beta CDR3 regions from RNA transcripts. During a first-round RT-PCR of the TCR CDR3, the HTBI primer set was used. TCRdb re-analysed the multiplex PCR reads in MiXCR, keeping a single row per CDR3 protein. The repertoire consists of some 600,000 distinct CDR3 sequences, with about 15% occurring once and the leading ten covering about 5.8%.

The sequenced sample consisted of blood. This TCR was sampled from a woman aged 25 to 39 with Graves' hyperthyroidism that later progressed to Graves' ophthalmopathy. This chain uses TRBV20-1 with TRBJ2-1, with no clear D. CDR3: CSARDFYNEQFF. The CDR3 DNA reads as TGCAGTGCTAGAGACTTTTACAATGAGCAGTTCTTC.